The 13 T cell receptor beta chains below all came from one sample that was sequenced in a study of T cell repertoires in cytomegalovirus infection. MiXCR, run by TCRdb on the reads, gives a single entry per CDR3 protein. The data hold 200,000 to 300,000 distinct CDR3 sequences, with around 15% observed a single time. Sequenced material: PBMCs. These receptors were obtained from a human donor in good health (CMV status not recorded). Some clones in this sample may be carry-over from other donors' samples.

This clonotype was counted only a few times. The genes are TRBV25-1 and TRBJ2-4; 7 nucleotides agree with TRBD2. Germline-derived CDR1 and CDR2 are MGHDK and SYGVNS. Losses at the gene ends were 3 bases for V and 3 bases for J; bases not matched to a gene: 11. The CDR3 consists of 17 residues. The CDR3 protein is CASSERWGGNSKNIQYF. CDR3 nucleotide sequence: TGTGCCAGCAGTGAGAGGTGGGGGGGTAATAGCAAAAACATTCAGTACTTC.

This clonotype was seen more than once but under ten times. V is TRBV7-3 and J is TRBJ2-1; D call uncertain. This CDR3 spans 15 amino acids. CDR1 and CDR2 (germline): SGHTA, FQGTGA. The V gene lost 1 base and the J gene lost 1 base, with 8 bases spanning the gap. This chain's CDR3 is CASSLRSRSYNEQFF. CDR3 sequence (DNA): TGTGCCAGCAGCTTAAGATCCAGATCCTACAATGAGCAGTTCTTC.

This clonotype was observed at least ten times. This chain links TRBV7-8 with TRBJ2-7; no reliable D call. Germline assignment: CDR1 SGHVS and CDR2 FQNEAQ. The CDR3 runs 14 residues. The V gene lost 2 bases and the J gene lost 3 bases, with 11 bases spanning the gap. CDR3 sequence (DNA): TGTGCCAGCAGCTTAAGTCCCACTGGCTACGAGCAGTACTTC. Amino acids: CASSLSPTGYEQYF.

This clonotype was picked up many times. The rearrangement uses TRBV7-9 and TRBJ1-4, with D unclear. CDR3 length: 13 amino acids. V was clipped by 5 bases and J by 5 bases, with 9 bases between them. Germline-derived CDR1 and CDR2 are SEHNR and FQNEAQ (reference sequence). CDR3 sequence: CASSNGMNEKLFF. The CDR3 DNA follows: TGTGCCAGCAGCAACGGGATGAATGAAAAACTGTTTTTT.

There are many counts of this clonotype. CDR3 loop: CASSSRRSSSYNEQFF. The DNA for the CDR3 is TGTGCCAGCAGCTCCCGTCGGTCTAGCTCCTACAATGAGCAGTTCTTC. J is TRBJ2-1 and V is TRBV7-2; D is unresolved. The CDR3 covers 16 residues. Germline V gene lookup returns CDR1 SGHTA and CDR2 FQGNSA. V gave up 4 bases and J gave up 0 bases, with 13 bases separating them. Full variable domain (rest looked up from reference TRBV7-2 and TRBJ2-1): GAGVSQSPSNKVTEKGKDVELRCDPISGHTALYWYRQSLGQGLEFLIYFQGNSAPDKSGLPSDRFSAERTGGSVSTLTIQRTQQEDSAVYLCASSSRRSSSYNEQFFGPGTRLTVL.

The rearrangement uses TRBV27 and TRBJ2-5; D not resolved. Germline loops: CDR1 MNHEY, CDR2 SMNVEV (reference sequence). V was cut by 6 bases and J by 5 bases, with 16 bases left in between. This CDR3 contains 14 residues. This CDR3 reads CASRRDGTRETQYF. CDR3 nucleotide sequence: TGTGCCAGCAGGCGTGACGGTACCAGGGAGACCCAGTACTTC.

Only a few counts were recorded for this clonotype. This chain uses TRBV7-6 with TRBJ2-1; 7 positions agree with TRBD1. Germline V gene sequence: CDR1 SGHVS, CDR2 FNYEAQ. The CDR3 is 15 residues long. J gave up 2 bases and V 6 bases, and 7 bases lay outside the gene matches. The DNA for the CDR3 is TGTGCCAGCAGTCCCGGACAGGCTACCTACAATGAGCAGTTCTTC. Its protein is CASSPGQATYNEQFF. Drawing the rest from reference TRBV7-6 and TRBJ2-1, the complete variable domain is GAGVSQSPRYKVTKRGQDVALRCDPISGHVSLYWYRQALGQGPEFLTYFNYEAQQDKSGLPNDRFSAERPEGSISTLTIQRTEQRDSAMYRCASSPGQATYNEQFFGPGTRLTVL.

The rearrangement joins TRBV24-1 to TRBJ2-1; 9 bases fit TRBD2. V lost 7 bases, J lost 5 bases, and 11 bases stayed unmatched. The CDR3 spans 16 residues. Germline V gene sequence: CDR1 KGHDR, CDR2 SFDVKD. The CDR3 DNA sequence: TGTGCCACCAGATATAGCGGGAGCTTATTTGACAATGAGCAGTTCTTC. It encodes CATRYSGSLFDNEQFF.

V usage is TRBV19 and J usage is TRBJ1-3; D uncertain. The CDR3 spans 15 residues. V shed 7 bases and J shed 4 bases, with 17 bases lying between them. Germline loops: CDR1 LNHDA, CDR2 SQIVND (reference sequence). CDR3 sequence reads: CASNPGSLGGNTIYF. CDR3 sequence (DNA): TGTGCCAGTAATCCCGGCTCTTTGGGAGGAAACACCATATATTTT. The whole variable domain, filled in from reference TRBV19 and TRBJ1-3, reads DGGITQSPKYLFRKEGQNVTLSCEQNLNHDAMYWYRQDPGQGLRLIYYSQIVNDFQKGDIAEGYSVSREKKESFPLTVTSAQKNPTAFYLCASNPGSLGGNTIYFGEGSWLTVV.

This chain joins TRBV7-9 and TRBJ2-5, with 8 bases identical to TRBD2. The CDR3 is 14 amino acids. V lost 6 bases to trimming and J lost 5 bases; unmatched junction nucleotides: 8. Germline CDR1 reads SEHNR; CDR2 reads FQNEAQ (reference sequence). The CDR3 DNA reads as TGTGCCAGCAGGGCCGGGAGGGCCGCGGAGACCCAGTACTTC. Its translation: CASRAGRAAETQYF. Drawing the rest from reference TRBV7-9 and TRBJ2-5, the complete variable domain is DTGVSQNPRHKITKRGQNVTFRCDPISEHNRLYWYRQTLGQGPEFLTYFQNEAQLEKSRLLSDRFSAERPKGSFSTLEIQRTEQGDSAMYLCASRAGRAAETQYFGPGTRLLVL.

J is TRBJ2-1 and V is TRBV7-3; D tentatively fits TRBD1 or TRBD2 (6 bases each). This CDR3 comprises 16 residues. CDR1 is SGHTA and CDR2 is FQGTGA in the germline V gene. V was shortened by 4 bases and J by 3 bases, with 16 bases between the two germline ends. The CDR3 protein is CASSSRGSGRYNEQFF. CDR3 nucleotide sequence: TGTGCCAGCAGCTCCAGGGGTAGCGGCCGCTACAATGAGCAGTTCTTC.

The V gene is TRBV3-1, the J gene TRBJ1-6; a weak D match, TRBD1 (6 bases). Trimming stripped 7 bases from V and 9 bases from J, with 22 bases between. The CDR3 runs 16 residues. Germline CDR1 is LGHDT and CDR2 is YNNKEL (reference sequence). CDR3 protein: CASTAMGGGGPSPLHF. In DNA, the CDR3 is TGTGCCAGCACCGCAATGGGGGGAGGGGGGCCTTCACCCCTCCACTTT. The full variable domain, rest sourced from reference TRBV3-1 and TRBJ1-6, is DTAVSQTPKYLVTQMGNDKSIKCEQNLGHDTMYWYKQDSKKFLKIMFSYNNKELIINETVPNRFSPKSPDKAHLNLHINSLELGDSAVYFCASTAMGGGGPSPLHFGNGTRLTVT.

This clonotype has a handful of counts. The chain uses TRBV7-9 and TRBJ2-7; D possibly corresponds to TRBD2 (6 bases). V gave up 3 bases and J gave up 0 bases, with 18 bases separating them. The CDR3 spans 17 residues. From germline, CDR1 is SEHNR and CDR2 FQNEAQ (reference sequence). The CDR3 spells CASSFPAGRGGSYEQYF. The CDR3 nucleotides read TGTGCCAGCAGCTTTCCCGCGGGAAGGGGAGGCTCCTACGAGCAGTACTTC. Looking up the rest from reference TRBV7-9 and TRBJ2-7 gives the full variable domain: DTGVSQNPRHKITKRGQNVTFRCDPISEHNRLYWYRQTLGQGPEFLTYFQNEAQLEKSRLLSDRFSAERPKGSFSTLEIQRTEQGDSAMYLCASSFPAGRGGSYEQYFGPGTRLTVT.